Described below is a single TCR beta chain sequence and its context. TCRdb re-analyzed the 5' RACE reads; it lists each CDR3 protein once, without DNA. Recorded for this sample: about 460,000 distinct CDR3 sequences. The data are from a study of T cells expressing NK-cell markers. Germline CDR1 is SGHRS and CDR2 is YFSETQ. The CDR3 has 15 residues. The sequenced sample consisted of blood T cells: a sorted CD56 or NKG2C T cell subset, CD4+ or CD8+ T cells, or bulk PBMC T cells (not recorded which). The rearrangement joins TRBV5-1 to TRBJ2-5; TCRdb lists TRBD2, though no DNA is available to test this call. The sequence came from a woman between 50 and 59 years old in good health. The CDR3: CASSSGLAGAETQYF.